These T cell receptor beta chains were read from a single sample in a study of blood T cell repertoires in COVID-19. Clones were sequenced by immunoSEQ multiplex PCR, and TCRdb holds only the in-frame ones, with some missing. The data show hundreds of thousands of clones, with approximately 90% seen just once and over 4% held by the top ten. Specimen: PBMCs or T cells enriched from blood (not recorded which). All receptors come from a woman under 40 who had recovered from COVID-19. Both conserved end residues are part of each CDR3. The order of the fields is clone size, J gene, CDR3 length, V gene, D gene, CDR3 DNA, CDR3 protein. A D gene is named only where the DNA matches it firmly. Where a row states a size, it is once, few, many or the class of an expanded clone; other rows omit it.

size: NA; J: TRBJ2-7; length: 15; V: TRBV19; D: TRBD1; DNA: TGTGCCAGTAGCACCGGGACAGGGACCTCCTACGAGCAGTACTTC; CDR3: CASSTGTGTSYEQYF
size: NA; J: TRBJ2-2; length: 14; V: TRBV19; D: NA; DNA: TGTGCCAGTAGTATAGCATCAGGGACCGGGGAGCTGTTTTTT; CDR3: CASSIASGTGELFF
size: once; J: TRBJ2-3; length: 17; V: TRBV19; D: NA; DNA: TGTGCCAGTAGTATTCGGCATCGCGGGTATTACACAGATACGCAGTATTTT; CDR3: CASSIRHRGYYTDTQYF
size: NA; J: TRBJ2-7; length: 17; V: TRBV18; D: TRBD2; DNA: TGTGCCAGCTCACCCCTAGCGGGAGGGCCGGTCTCCTACGAGCAGTACTTC; CDR3: CASSPLAGGPVSYEQYF
size: NA; J: TRBJ1-3; length: 11; V: TRBV30; D: NA; DNA: TGTGCCTGGAGCATCCGAAACACCATATATTTT; CDR3: CAWSIRNTIYF
size: NA; J: TRBJ2-5; length: 14; V: TRBV3-1/TRBV3-2; D: NA; DNA: TGTGCCAGCAGCCCGGAGGGAGGTCGAGAGACCCAGTACTTC; CDR3: CASSPEGGRETQYF
size: few; J: TRBJ2-2; length: 13; V: TRBV27; D: NA; DNA: TGTGCCAGCAGTTTGAGCGGTGCCGGGGAGCTGTTTTTT; CDR3: CASSLSGAGELFF
size: NA; J: TRBJ1-3; length: 13; V: TRBV30; D: NA; DNA: TGTGCCTGGGGGCAATTAGGGGCCTACACCATATATTTT; CDR3: CAWGQLGAYTIYF
size: NA; J: TRBJ2-2; length: 15; V: TRBV28; D: NA; DNA: TGTGCCAGCAGTTCTAGGGCCAGGGGGGTCGGGGAGCTGTTTTTT; CDR3: CASSSRARGVGELFF
size: NA; J: TRBJ1-1; length: 13; V: TRBV14; D: NA; DNA: TGTGCCAGCAGCCCACTAGTAAACACTGAAGCTTTCTTT; CDR3: CASSPLVNTEAFF
size: NA; J: TRBJ2-2; length: 13; V: TRBV2; D: NA; DNA: TGTGCCAGCAGGGTTGACAGCACCGGGGAGCTGTTTTTT; CDR3: CASRVDSTGELFF
size: once; J: TRBJ1-2; length: 14; V: TRBV6-5; D: NA; DNA: TGTGCCAGCAGTTACAGTTTTGGGGGGGATGGCTACACCTTC; CDR3: CASSYSFGGDGYTF
size: NA; J: TRBJ2-7; length: 16; V: TRBV27; D: NA; DNA: TGTGCCAGCAGCCTGAACCCGGCAGGAATCGGCTACGAGCAGTACTTC; CDR3: CASSLNPAGIGYEQYF
size: NA; J: TRBJ1-2; length: 12; V: TRBV30; D: NA; DNA: TGTGCCTGGAGTACGGGGAACTATGGCTACACCTTC; CDR3: CAWSTGNYGYTF
size: NA; J: TRBJ2-2; length: 14; V: TRBV7-3; D: NA; DNA: TGTGCCAGCAGCTCTTCGGTGAACACCGGGGAGCTGTTTTTT; CDR3: CASSSSVNTGELFF
size: NA; J: TRBJ1-1; length: 14; V: TRBV18; D: NA; DNA: TGTGCCAGCTCATCCGACAGGAAGAACACTGAAGCTTTCTTT; CDR3: CASSSDRKNTEAFF
size: NA; J: TRBJ2-1; length: 15; V: TRBV11-2; D: TRBD2; DNA: TGTGCCAGCAGCTCTAGCGGGAGGATCTACAATGAGCAGTTCTTC; CDR3: CASSSSGRIYNEQFF
size: NA; J: TRBJ1-1; length: 12; V: TRBV5-1; D: NA; DNA: TGCGCCAGCAGCCTCCGCGACACTGAAGCTTTCTTT; CDR3: CASSLRDTEAFF
size: NA; J: TRBJ1-6; length: 14; V: TRBV10-3; D: TRBD1; DNA: TGTGCCATCAGTGGGGACAGCGAGAATTCACCCCTCCACTTT; CDR3: CAISGDSENSPLHF
size: once; J: TRBJ1-1; length: 11; V: TRBV6-5; D: NA; DNA: TGTGCCAGCAGGATTCGGGGAGAAGCTTTCTTT; CDR3: CASRIRGEAFF